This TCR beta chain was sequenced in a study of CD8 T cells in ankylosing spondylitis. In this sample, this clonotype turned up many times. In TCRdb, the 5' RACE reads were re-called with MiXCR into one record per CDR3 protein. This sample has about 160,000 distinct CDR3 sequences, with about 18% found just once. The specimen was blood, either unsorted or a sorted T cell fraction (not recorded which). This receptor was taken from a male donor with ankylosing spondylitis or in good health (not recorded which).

The CDR3 is CASSSGTSGNNEQFF. Written as DNA, the CDR3 is TGTGCCAGCAGTTCCGGGACTAGCGGAAACAATGAGCAGTTCTTC. The chain recombines TRBV12-3 or TRBV12-4 with TRBJ2-1, with TRBD2 matching 11 bases. The V and J ends lost 4 bases and 5 bases, in that order; junction bases with no gene match: 4. The CDR3 sequence is 15 residues long.